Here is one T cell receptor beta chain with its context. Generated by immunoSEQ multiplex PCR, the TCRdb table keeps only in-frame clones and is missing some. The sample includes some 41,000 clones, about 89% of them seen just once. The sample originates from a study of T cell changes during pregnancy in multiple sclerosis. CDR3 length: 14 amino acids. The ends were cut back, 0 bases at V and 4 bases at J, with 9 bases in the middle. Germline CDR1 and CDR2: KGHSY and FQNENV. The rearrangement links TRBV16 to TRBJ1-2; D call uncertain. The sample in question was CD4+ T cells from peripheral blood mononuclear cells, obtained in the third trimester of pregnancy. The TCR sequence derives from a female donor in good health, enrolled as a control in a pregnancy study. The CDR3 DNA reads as TGTGCCAGCAGCCAATCGCGGGAGTCCTATGGCTACACCTTC. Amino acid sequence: CASSQSRESYGYTF. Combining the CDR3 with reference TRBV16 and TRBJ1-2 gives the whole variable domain GEEVAQTPKHLVRGEGQKAKLYCAPIKGHSYVFWYQQVLKNEFKFLISFQNENVFDETGMPKERFSAKCLPNSPCSLEIQATKLEDSAVYFCASSQSRESYGYTFGSGTRLTVV.